A single sample is the source of the 15 T cell receptor beta chains below, sequenced in a study of blood T cell repertoires in COVID-19. Generated by immunoSEQ multiplex PCR, the TCRdb table keeps only in-frame clones and is missing some. The sample records under 65,000 clones, 80% to 95% being singletons. The specimen sequenced was peripheral blood. The receptors were gathered from a man older than 75 with acute or convalescent COVID-19.

The chain uses TRBV19 and TRBJ1-4; the match to TRBD1 covers 8 bases. The CDR3 has 15 amino acids. V trimming: 6 bases; J trimming: 0 bases; junction bases outside the gene matches: 3. CDR1 LNHDA and CDR2 SQIVND come from the germline V gene (reference sequence). The CDR3 protein is CASRLQGATNEKLFF. The CDR3 DNA sequence: TGTGCCAGTAGACTACAGGGGGCAACTAATGAAAAACTGTTTTTT. The full variable domain, in which reference TRBV19 and TRBJ1-4 provide the parts outside the CDR3, is DGGITQSPKYLFRKEGQNVTLSCEQNLNHDAMYWYRQDPGQGLRLIYYSQIVNDFQKGDIAEGYSVSREKKESFPLTVTSAQKNPTAFYLCASRLQGATNEKLFFGSGTQLSVL.

CDR3 coding DNA: TGTGCCAGCAGCTTGGACCCCATTGGTGGAGGCGGGACAGGGCTTAAAGGCTACACCTTC. Its translation is CASSLDPIGGGGTGLKGYTF. The chain has TRBV5-5 and TRBJ1-2; 9 bases are a match to TRBD1. This CDR3 region has 20 residues. Germline lookup yields CDR1 SGHKS and CDR2 YYEKEE (reference sequence). Trimming removed 0 bases from V and 8 bases from J; junction bases left unmatched: 23.

The chain recombines TRBV5-4 with TRBJ1-2; weak D call: TRBD1 (5 bases). The germline V gene has CDR1 SGHNT and CDR2 YYREEE (reference sequence). CDR3 length equals 15 residues. The V gene lost 0 bases and the J gene lost 6 bases, with 15 bases spanning the gap. The CDR3 reads CASSLGSRAQDGYTF. The CDR3 DNA follows: TGTGCCAGCAGCTTGGGGTCCAGGGCCCAGGATGGCTACACCTTC. Based on the CDR3 plus reference TRBV5-4 and TRBJ1-2, the full variable domain is ETGVTQSPTHLIKTRGQQVTLRCSSQSGHNTVSWYQQALGQGPQFIFQYYREEENGRGNFPPRFSGLQFPNYSSELNVNALELDDSALYLCASSLGSRAQDGYTFGSGTRLTVV.

The chain combines TRBV19 with TRBJ1-2; 11 positions match TRBD1. Per germline, CDR1 LNHDA and CDR2 SQIVND (reference sequence). V dropped 3 bases and J dropped 5; count of bases not matched to a gene: 2. CDR3 length: 14 residues. CDR3 in DNA: TGTGCCAGTAGTATCGGGGACAGGGGGTATGGCTACACCTTC. It translates to CASSIGDRGYGYTF.

As regards this clone: Other DNA sequences in this specimen translate into the identical CDR3. The chain carries TRBV3-1 (or the pseudogene TRBV3-2) and TRBJ2-5; TRBD2 is a possible D gene (5 bases). The CDR3 totals 14 residues. Deletions cut 1 base from V and 5 bases from J, with 11 bases between. Germline V gene sequence: CDR1 LGHDT, CDR2 YNNKEL (reference sequence). CDR3 nucleotides: TGTGCCAGCAGCCAAGTTGGAGCGGTGGAGACCCAGTACTTC. Translating gives CASSQVGAVETQYF.

The chain joins TRBV2 to TRBJ2-7, with D maybe TRBD2 (7 bases). Germline CDR1 is SNHLY and CDR2 is FYNNEI. The CDR3 is made up of 14 amino acids. Trimming pared 7 bases from V and 2 bases from J, leaving 15 bases between. The CDR3 spells CASIEGGATYEQYF. Here the CDR3 DNA reads TGTGCCAGCATAGAAGGGGGGGCCACCTACGAGCAGTACTTC. Full variable domain (remainder filled in from reference TRBV2 and TRBJ2-7): EPEVTQTPSHQVTQMGQEVILRCVPISNHLYFYWYRQILGQKVEFLVSFYNNEISEKSEIFDDQFSVERPDGSNFTLKIRSTKLEDSAMYFCASIEGGATYEQYFGPGTRLTVT.

The chain has TRBV6-6 and TRBJ1-6; 7 positions match TRBD1. CDR3 length equals 15 residues. Trimming took 5 bases from V and 5 from J; bases not matched to a gene: 6. From germline, CDR1 is MNHNY and CDR2 SVGAGI (reference sequence). The CDR3: CASSLSGTDNSPLHF. The CDR3 DNA follows: TGTGCCAGCAGTCTGTCCGGGACAGATAATTCACCCCTCCACTTT.

This sequence joins TRBV2 and TRBJ2-4; 13 positions match TRBD2. The CDR3 totals 16 residues. With 5 bases clipped from V and 11 bases from J, the junction kept 12 bases outside the gene matches. Per germline, CDR1 SNHLY and CDR2 FYNNEI. CDR3: CASSNDGTSGAFFQYF. CDR3 nucleotides: TGTGCCAGCAGTAACGACGGGACTAGCGGGGCGTTCTTTCAGTACTTC.

The V gene is TRBV5-4, the J gene TRBJ2-5, with TRBD2 matching 8 bases. This CDR3 is built from 14 residues. CDR1 SGHNT and CDR2 YYREEE come from the germline V gene (reference sequence). With V trimmed by 3 bases and J by 3 bases, 4 bases remained unmatched. The CDR3 coding sequence is TGTGCCAGCAGCTCCGGGACTAGGGAAGAGACCCAGTACTTC. It encodes CASSSGTREETQYF.

The chain employs TRBV6-5 and TRBJ1-5; 9 bases map to TRBD1. V dropped 5 bases and J dropped 6; count of bases not matched to a gene: 8. The CDR3 extends over 15 amino acids. Per germline, CDR1 MNHEY and CDR2 SVGAGI. The CDR3 is CASSLGQGGAQPQHF. The CDR3 DNA is TGTGCCAGCAGTCTGGGACAGGGAGGTGCTCAGCCCCAGCATTTT.

J is TRBJ1-4 and V is TRBV21-1; the DNA was not compared with TRBD1, the D call given in the table. TRBV21-1 represents a pseudogene. This CDR3 spans 16 amino acids. The CDR3 protein is CASSLTGRDEDEKLFF. DNA of the CDR3: TGTGCCAGCAGCTTAACGGGCAGGGATGAGGATGAAAAACTGTTTTTT.

The CDR3 DNA follows: TGTGCCAGCAGTTCCCCAGGTTACTCTGGAAACACCATATATTTT. This gives the protein CASSSPGYSGNTIYF. The J gene is TRBJ1-3, the V gene TRBV6-5, with D unresolved. CDR1 is MNHEY, CDR2 SVGAGI, per germline. The CDR3 covers 15 residues. V lost 4 bases and J lost 0, with 10 bases in between.

The J gene is TRBJ2-3, the V gene TRBV11-2, with D uncertain. The CDR3 length is 13 residues. In germline, CDR1 is SGHAT, CDR2 FQNNGV. Trimming cost V 5 bases and J 6 bases, with 12 bases left between them. CDR3 amino acids: CASSPSPLDTQYF. The CDR3 DNA is TGTGCCAGCAGCCCCTCCCCTCTGGATACGCAGTATTTT.

CDR3 in DNA: TGCGCCAGCAGCTTGGCCCCGGGACAGGGGAGCTATGGCTACACCTTC. This gives the protein CASSLAPGQGSYGYTF. This chain connects TRBV5-1 to TRBJ1-2; TRBD1 matches at 10 bases. The CDR3 sequence is 16 residues long. Trimming removed 0 bases from V and 4 bases from J; junction bases left unmatched: 6. Germline assignment: CDR1 SGHRS and CDR2 YFSETQ. The full variable domain, its missing parts supplied by reference TRBV5-1 and TRBJ1-2, is KAGVTQTPRYLIKTRGQQVTLSCSPISGHRSVSWYQQTPGQGLQFLFEYFSETQRNKGNFPGRFSGRQFSNSRSEMNVSTLELGDSALYLCASSLAPGQGSYGYTFGSGTRLTVV.

V usage is TRBV7-2 and J usage is TRBJ2-5, with 7 bases lining up with TRBD2. The CDR3 length is 14 residues. Germline CDR1 SGHTA, CDR2 FQGNSA. With V trimmed by 1 base and J by 7 bases, 6 bases remained unmatched. As DNA, the CDR3 is TGTGCCAGCAGCTTAGTGGGAGGGTATGGGACCCAGTACTTC. Its protein is CASSLVGGYGTQYF.